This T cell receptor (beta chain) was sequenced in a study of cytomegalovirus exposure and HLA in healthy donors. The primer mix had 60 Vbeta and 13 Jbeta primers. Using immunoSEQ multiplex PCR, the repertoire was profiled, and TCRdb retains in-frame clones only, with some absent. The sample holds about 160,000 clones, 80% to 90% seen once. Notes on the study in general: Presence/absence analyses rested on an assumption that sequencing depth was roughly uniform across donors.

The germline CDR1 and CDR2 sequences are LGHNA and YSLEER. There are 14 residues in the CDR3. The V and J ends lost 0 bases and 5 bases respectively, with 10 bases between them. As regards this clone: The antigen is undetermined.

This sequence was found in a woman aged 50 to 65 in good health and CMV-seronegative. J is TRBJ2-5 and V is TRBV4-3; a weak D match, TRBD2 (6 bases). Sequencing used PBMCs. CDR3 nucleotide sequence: TGCGCCAGCAGCCAAGACCGCCGGGGGGAGACCCAGTACTTC. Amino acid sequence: CASSQDRRGETQYF.